Described below is a single T cell receptor beta chain sequence and its context. Its antigen is still unknown. This entry belongs to a study of vaccination effects on CD4 cells after COVID-19. The wider study: Post-vaccine sample collection fell at a median of 72 days after the second dose. Researchers reported culturing 2 million to 2.5 million PBMC in each well, adding about 9.5 IU/ml IL-2 and around 10 ug/ml peptides.

Subsequent to a culture period of roughly 11 days, CD4+ T cells were isolated. Everyone in the study got two shots of either the BNT162b2 or mRNA-1273 vaccine. In the vaccine recipients, nucleocapsid antibodies were negative and there was no prior SARS-CoV-2 infection. Cells had half their medium changed to IL-2 medium on days 3 and 7. The length of the CDR3 is 14 residues. Germline CDR1 LNHDA, CDR2 SQIVND (reference sequence). V was pared by 3 bases and J by 1 base, with 9 bases between. Profiled with immunoSEQ multiplex PCR; TCRdb holds only in-frame clones, not every one. The sample consists of roughly 30,000 clones, around 70% of them appearing once.

The source is a human donor who received a COVID-19 vaccine. The sample was CD4+ T cells from PBMCs cultured without peptide, taken after COVID-19 vaccination. V gene TRBV19 combines with J gene TRBJ1-1; D gene unclear. The CDR3 sequence is CASSMREGNTEAFF. The CDR3, as DNA: TGTGCCAGTAGTATGAGGGAGGGGAACACTGAAGCTTTCTTT.